Listed here are 14 T cell receptor beta chains from one sample, sequenced in a study of blood T cell repertoires in COVID-19. The method was immunoSEQ multiplex PCR; TCRdb's version includes in-frame clones alone and lacks a portion of them. The table lists under 200,000 clones, around 88% of them singletons. The sequencing sample was made of PBMCs or T cells enriched from blood (not recorded which). The receptors here all came from a woman aged 50 to 60 in a cohort exposed to, infected with or recovered from COVID-19 (not recorded which).

This clone was recorded a few times. The rearrangement joins TRBV5-5 to TRBJ1-4, with 10 nucleotides matching TRBD1. Germline CDR1 SGHKS, CDR2 YYEKEE (reference sequence). The CDR3 runs to 16 residues. The V segment lost 4 bases and the J segment 7 bases; nucleotides outside the gene matches: 10. Here the CDR3 DNA reads TGTGCCAGCAGCCTGACCGGGACAGGGGATTTTGAAAAACTGTTTTTT. This encodes CASSLTGTGDFEKLFF.

The chain joins TRBV27 to TRBJ1-1, with D perhaps TRBD1 (6 bases). Germline-derived CDR1 and CDR2 are MNHEY and SMNVEV (reference sequence). The germline V and J ends were trimmed by 7 bases and 0 bases, with 12 bases remaining between them. CDR3 length: 14 amino acids. The CDR3 sequence: CASIDRTLNTEAFF. CDR3 coding DNA: TGTGCCAGCATCGACAGGACCCTGAACACTGAAGCTTTCTTT.

This rearrangement joins TRBV28 to TRBJ1-2; D gene ambiguous. Trimming left V 6 bases short and J 2 bases short, with 10 bases between. The CDR3 runs 13 residues. The V gene's germline CDR1 is MDHEN and CDR2 SYDVKM. DNA of the CDR3: TGTGCCAGCAGCATACCCCTAAACTATGGCTACACCTTC. Its translation: CASSIPLNYGYTF.

This chain connects TRBV19 to TRBJ1-1; 7 positions agree with TRBD1. After removal of 7 bases from V and 1 base from J, the junction contained 9 bases not matched to a gene. The germline CDR1 and CDR2 sequences are LNHDA and SQIVND (reference sequence). CDR3 length: 15 amino acids. For the CDR3, the DNA is TGTGCCAGTACCGGCTCGGGACAGCCGAACACTGAAGCTTTCTTT. It yields the protein CASTGSGQPNTEAFF.

The rearrangement joins TRBV11-1 to TRBJ2-1; D perhaps matches TRBD2 (5 bases). Germline V gene lookup returns CDR1 SGHAT and CDR2 FQDESV (reference sequence). This CDR3 is 14 amino acids long. V was clipped by 5 bases and J by 3 bases, with 11 bases between them. CDR3 DNA sequence: TGTGCCAGCAGCGCGGACGCGGGCTACAATGAGCAGTTCTTC. As protein: CASSADAGYNEQFF.

The chain combines TRBV14 with TRBJ2-5; 8 bases are a match to TRBD2. Germline loops: CDR1 SGHDN, CDR2 FVKESK. This CDR3 has 15 residues. Losses at the gene ends were 1 base for V and 5 bases for J; bases not matched to a gene: 6. CDR3 in amino acids: CASSQGLGLGETQYF. The CDR3 region has the DNA TGTGCCAGCAGCCAAGGGCTGGGACTAGGGGAGACCCAGTACTTC.

The chain recombines TRBV27 with TRBJ2-1; 9 bases are a match to TRBD2. The CDR3 runs 15 residues. From germline, CDR1 is MNHEY and CDR2 SMNVEV (reference sequence). V lost 3 bases, J lost 4 bases, and 4 bases stayed unmatched. DNA for the CDR3: TGTGCCAGCAGTTTTTTAGCGGGGGAGTACAATGAGCAGTTCTTC. Its translation: CASSFLAGEYNEQFF.

This clone has a single count. The genes are TRBV13 and TRBJ2-2; 9 bases are shared with TRBD1. Germline values: CDR1 PRHDT, CDR2 FYEKMQ (reference sequence). The V gene end was trimmed by 5 bases and the J gene end by 3 bases; junction bases not matched to a gene: 7. CDR3 length equals 16 residues. Written as DNA, the CDR3 is TGTGCCAGCAGCCCCCAGGGACAGGGTTACACCGGGGAGCTGTTTTTT. Its protein product is CASSPQGQGYTGELFF.

This chain uses TRBV5-6 with TRBJ2-6; D is perhaps TRBD1 (5 bases). Germline CDR1 reads SGHDT; CDR2 reads YYEEEE. CDR3 size: 14 residues. V lost 7 bases to trimming and J lost 2 bases, with 10 bases between them. CDR3 region: CASGRDTGANVLTF. Written as DNA, the CDR3 is TGTGCCAGCGGCAGGGATACTGGGGCCAACGTCCTGACTTTC.

The chain joins TRBV2 to TRBJ1-1; D is unresolved. Germline lookup yields CDR1 SNHLY and CDR2 FYNNEI. The length of the CDR3 is 14 residues. V was shortened by 9 bases and J by 2 bases, with 16 bases between the two germline ends. The CDR3 nucleotides are TGTGCCAGTATGGAGCCCGTCGGAAACACTGAAGCTTTCTTT. It codes for CASMEPVGNTEAFF.

CDR3 DNA: TGTGCCAGCAGCTCCCCCTCCGGGACTAGCGGTTACAATGAGCAGTTCTTC. This translates into CASSSPSGTSGYNEQFF. V and J are TRBV7-9 and TRBJ2-1; 11 nucleotides agree with TRBD2. After removal of 4 bases from V and 4 bases from J, the junction contained 9 bases not matched to a gene. Germline V gene lookup returns CDR1 SEHNR and CDR2 FQNEAQ (reference sequence). This CDR3 is 17 amino acids long.

This chain links TRBV6-5 with TRBJ1-3; no clear D. Trimming took 0 bases from V and 4 from J, leaving 10 bases between them. The CDR3 runs 15 residues. CDR1 and CDR2 (germline): MNHEY, SVGAGI. The CDR3 DNA is TGTGCCAGCAGTTACTCCCCTGGGCAGGGAAACACCATATATTTT. It yields the protein CASSYSPGQGNTIYF.

The chain uses TRBV7-3 and TRBJ2-3, with TRBD2 as a possible D gene (6 bases). There are 13 residues in the CDR3. Trimming left V 4 bases short and J 3 bases short, with 8 bases between. CDR1 is SGHTA and CDR2 is FQGTGA in the germline V gene. The CDR3 DNA follows: TGTGCCAGCAGCTATCGGGGGACAGATACGCAGTATTTT. Translation gives CASSYRGTDTQYF.

V usage is TRBV5-3 and J usage is TRBJ1-4; 9 nucleotides line up with TRBD1. TRBV5-3 is an open reading frame, and its role is uncertain. This CDR3 contains 17 residues. Trimming took 3 bases from V and 5 from J; bases not matched to a gene: 11. The CDR3 DNA reads TGTGCCAGAAGCTCTTATATCGCCGGGACAGGGAATGAAAAACTGTTTTTT. The encoded protein is CARSSYIAGTGNEKLFF.